The TCR beta chain under discussion was sequenced for a study of blood T cell repertoires in COVID-19. Turning to the study itself: Sample material is recorded as cDNA or gDNA derived from T cells, B-cell-depleted T cells, or PBMCs.

Those who participated ranged in age from about 18 to 89 years and resided in about two dozen US areas. People in the exposed group encountered a COVID-19 case within 2 weeks before entering the study. In the source study's methods: Amplification of reference gene primers provided the estimated nucleated cell counts. Clones were read by immunoSEQ multiplex PCR, and TCRdb kept only the in-frame ones, dropping some. From that table come the V and J calls and clone size; the DNA was used to work out D and trimming. The sample carries approximately 200,000 clones, 80% to 90% recorded once. This CDR3 contains 16 residues. The germline gives CDR1 WNHNN, CDR2 SYGVQD (reference sequence). Deletions cut 0 bases from V and 0 bases from J, with 9 bases between.

Material for sequencing was PBMCs or T cells enriched from blood (not recorded which). This sequence joins TRBV10-1 and TRBJ1-5, with TRBD1 as a possible D gene (5 bases). This TCR derives from a woman between 25 and 40 years old who had been exposed to COVID-19. The DNA of the CDR3 is TGCGCCAGCAGTGAGTCCTCAGGGATTAGCAATCAGCCCCAGCATTTT. Translation gives CASSESSGISNQPQHF.